This TCR beta chain was retrieved from a study of cytomegalovirus exposure and HLA in healthy donors. Study at large: Most donors, approximately 82% of approximately 400 genotyped, fell in the Caucasian-associated ancestry cluster. Study-level findings and limits: For most TCR beta V segments, an earlier analysis put the productive rate at about 90% or about 30% of the time. Sequences of the TCR beta chain were said to predict the HLA-A and HLA-B alleles of most subjects accurately. Sequencing likely generated an artifact that appeared as a cluster of highly shared sequence variants.

Worth noting for this clone: What it binds is not known.

Germline CDR1 is LNHNV and CDR2 is YYDKDF (reference sequence). The CDR3 runs to 13 residues. Between the trimmed V and J ends, which lost 4 bases and 4 bases, there was a span of 7 bases. 60 Vbeta and 13 Jbeta primers were used in PCR. Profiling relied on immunoSEQ multiplex PCR, and the TCRdb table lists in-frame clones only, not all of them. Here the sample spans 120,000 or so clones, 75% to 90% being singletons. Source material: PBMCs. J is TRBJ1-4 and V is TRBV15; D unresolved. The clonotype comes from a male donor in good health and CMV-seronegative. CDR3 in amino acids: CATSNSINEKLFF. The CDR3 DNA follows: TGTGCCACCAGCAACTCAATTAATGAAAAACTGTTTTTT.